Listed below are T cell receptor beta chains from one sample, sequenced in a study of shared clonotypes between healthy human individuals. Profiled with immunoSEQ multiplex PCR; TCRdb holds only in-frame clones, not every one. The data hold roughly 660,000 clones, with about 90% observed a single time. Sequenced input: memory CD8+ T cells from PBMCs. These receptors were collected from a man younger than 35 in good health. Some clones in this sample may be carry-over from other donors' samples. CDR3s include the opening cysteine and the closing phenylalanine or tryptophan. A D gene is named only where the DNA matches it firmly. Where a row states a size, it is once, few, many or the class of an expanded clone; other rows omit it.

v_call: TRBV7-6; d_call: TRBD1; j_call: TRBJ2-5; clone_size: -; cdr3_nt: TGTGCCAGCAGCGACGGGACAGGGCGTCGAGAGACCCAGTACTTC; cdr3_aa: CASSDGTGRRETQYF
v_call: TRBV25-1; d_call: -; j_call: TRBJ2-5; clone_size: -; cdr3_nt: TGTGCCAGCAGGCACCCCGGGACCCCATTAGCCCAGTACTTC; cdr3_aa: CASRHPGTPLAQYF
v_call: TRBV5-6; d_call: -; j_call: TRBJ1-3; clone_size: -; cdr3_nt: TGTGCCAGCAGCCAGATGGGGGCTGGAAACACCATATATTTT; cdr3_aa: CASSQMGAGNTIYF
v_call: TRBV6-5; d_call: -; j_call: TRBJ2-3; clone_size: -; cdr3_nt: TGTGCCAGCAGGTCAAGCGGAGCTAGCACAGATACGCAGTATTTT; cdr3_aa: CASRSSGASTDTQYF
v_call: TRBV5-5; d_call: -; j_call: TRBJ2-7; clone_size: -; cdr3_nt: TGTGCCAGCAGCTTGTCCCGTAGTTTGTACGACGAGCAGTACTTC; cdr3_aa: CASSLSRSLYDEQYF
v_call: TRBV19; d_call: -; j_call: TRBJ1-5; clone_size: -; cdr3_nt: TGTGCCAGTAGTCCCTCCGACAGGAACCAGCCCCAGCATTTT; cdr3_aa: CASSPSDRNQPQHF
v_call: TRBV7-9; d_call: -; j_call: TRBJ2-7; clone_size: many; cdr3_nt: TGTGCCAGCAGTCATCTCCGGGAGTACTACGAGCAGTACTTC; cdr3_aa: CASSHLREYYEQYF
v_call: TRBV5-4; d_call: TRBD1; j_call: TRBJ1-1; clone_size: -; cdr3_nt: TGTGCCAGCAGCACCGATAGGACAGGGAGAGGGAACACTGAAGCTTTCTTT; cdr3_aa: CASSTDRTGRGNTEAFF
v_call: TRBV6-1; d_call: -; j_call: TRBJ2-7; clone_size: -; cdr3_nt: TGTGCCAGCAGTGAAGTCGGATCAAGTTTCTACGAGCAGTACTTC; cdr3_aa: CASSEVGSSFYEQYF
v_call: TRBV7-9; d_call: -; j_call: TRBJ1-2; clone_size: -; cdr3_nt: TGTGCCAGCAGCCTAGATCACTATGGCTACACCTTC; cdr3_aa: CASSLDHYGYTF
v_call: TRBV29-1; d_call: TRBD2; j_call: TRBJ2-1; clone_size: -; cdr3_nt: TGCAGCGTTGAGGGGGGGAGCTCCTACAATGAGCAGTTCTTC; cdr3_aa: CSVEGGSSYNEQFF
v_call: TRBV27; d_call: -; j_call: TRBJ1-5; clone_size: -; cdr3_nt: TGTGCCAGCAGTTTATATAGGGTTGGGGGCAATCAGCCCCAGCATTTT; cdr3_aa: CASSLYRVGGNQPQHF
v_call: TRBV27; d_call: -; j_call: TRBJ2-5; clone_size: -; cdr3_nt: TGTGCCAGCAGCCCGAACCCACCTGGTTCAGCGTTAGAGACCCAGTACTTC; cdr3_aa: CASSPNPPGSALETQYF
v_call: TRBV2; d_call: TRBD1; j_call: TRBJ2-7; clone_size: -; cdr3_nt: TGTGCCAGCAGTGACCTCGGACAGGGAGATGGGGAGCAGTACTTC; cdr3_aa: CASSDLGQGDGEQYF
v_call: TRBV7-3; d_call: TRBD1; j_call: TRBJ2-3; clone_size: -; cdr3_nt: TGTGCCAGCAGCTCAGGGGGAGATGGGCTTTTAGATACGCAGTATTTT; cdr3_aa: CASSSGGDGLLDTQYF
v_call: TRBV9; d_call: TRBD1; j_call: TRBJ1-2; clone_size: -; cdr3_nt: TGTGCCAGCAGCGTTACGGACAGGGGTTACTATGGCTACACCTTC; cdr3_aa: CASSVTDRGYYGYTF
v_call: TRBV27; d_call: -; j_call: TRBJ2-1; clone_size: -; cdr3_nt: TGTGCCAGCAGTTTACTCGGCGGGAATGAGCAGTTCTTC; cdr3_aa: CASSLLGGNEQFF
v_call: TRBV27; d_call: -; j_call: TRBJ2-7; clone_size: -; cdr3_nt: TGTGCCAGCAGTTTAAACGGGTTTCCAACCTACGAGCAGTACTTC; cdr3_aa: CASSLNGFPTYEQYF
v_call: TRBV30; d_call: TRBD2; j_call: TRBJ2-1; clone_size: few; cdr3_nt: TGTGCCTGGAGTGTGTTTCTAGGGGCTAGCGGAGAGGAGTTCTTC; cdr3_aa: CAWSVFLGASGEEFF
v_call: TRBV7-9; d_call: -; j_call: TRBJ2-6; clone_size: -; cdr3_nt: TGTGCCAGCAGCCCCGGACGCCTCTCTGGGGCCAACGTCCTGACTTTC; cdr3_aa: CASSPGRLSGANVLTF
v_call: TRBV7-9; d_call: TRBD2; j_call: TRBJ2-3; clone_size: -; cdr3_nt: TGTGCCAGCAGCCCCCCCATAGGATTAGCGGGAGAAGGAACAGATACGCAGTATTTT; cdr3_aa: CASSPPIGLAGEGTDTQYF
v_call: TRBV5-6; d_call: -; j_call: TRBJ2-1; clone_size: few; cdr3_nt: TGTGCCAGCTCCGGAGGGAATGAGCAGTTCTTC; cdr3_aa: CASSGGNEQFF
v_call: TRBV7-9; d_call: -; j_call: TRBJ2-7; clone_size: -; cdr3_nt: TGTGCCAGCAGCTTATCAGAGGTCGGCGAGCAGTACTTC; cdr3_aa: CASSLSEVGEQYF
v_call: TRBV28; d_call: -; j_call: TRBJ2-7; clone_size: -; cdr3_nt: TGTGCCAGCAGTTTCCACCCTGACCTGTCCTACGAGCAGTACTTC; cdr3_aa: CASSFHPDLSYEQYF
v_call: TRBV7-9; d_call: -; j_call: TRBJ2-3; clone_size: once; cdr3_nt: TGTGCCAGCAGCCCAACAACCACAGATACGCAGTATTTT; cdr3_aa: CASSPTTTDTQYF
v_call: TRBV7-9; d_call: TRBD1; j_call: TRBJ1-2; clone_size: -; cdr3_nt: TGTGCCAGCAGCTTAGCCTTGGGACAGGGAGAGAAGAACTATGGCTACACCTTC; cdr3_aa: CASSLALGQGEKNYGYTF
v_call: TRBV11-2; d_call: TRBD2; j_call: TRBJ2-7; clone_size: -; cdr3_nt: TGTGCCAGCAGCAAGACTAGCGGGAGGGGTGGCGAGCAGTACTTC; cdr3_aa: CASSKTSGRGGEQYF
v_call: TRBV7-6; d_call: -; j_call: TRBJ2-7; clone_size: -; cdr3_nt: TGTGCCAGCAGCCCCGAGAGGCAGGGGCTCGAGCAGTACTTC; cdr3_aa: CASSPERQGLEQYF
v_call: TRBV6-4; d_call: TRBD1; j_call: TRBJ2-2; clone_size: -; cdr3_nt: TGTGCCAGCCGACAGGGAACGAACACCGGGGAGCTGTTTTTT; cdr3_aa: CASRQGTNTGELFF
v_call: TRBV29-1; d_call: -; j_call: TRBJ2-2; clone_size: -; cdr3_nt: TGCAGCGTTTGGGTCCCCACCGGGGAGCTGTTTTTT; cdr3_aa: CSVWVPTGELFF
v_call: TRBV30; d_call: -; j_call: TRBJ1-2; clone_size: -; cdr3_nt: TGTGCCTGGAGTGTATTGGGACCCGGTGACGGTGGCTACACCTTC; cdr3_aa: CAWSVLGPGDGGYTF
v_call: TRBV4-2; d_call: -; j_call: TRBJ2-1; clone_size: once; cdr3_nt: TGTGCCAGCAGCCCCCCCCTGGGGAGGGACAGGAATGAGCAGTTCTTC; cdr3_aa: CASSPPLGRDRNEQFF
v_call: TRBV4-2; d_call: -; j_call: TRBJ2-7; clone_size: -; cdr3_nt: TGTGCCAGCAGCCAAGTTAGTGTGGGAGGCCCCTCCTACGAGCAGTACTTC; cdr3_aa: CASSQVSVGGPSYEQYF
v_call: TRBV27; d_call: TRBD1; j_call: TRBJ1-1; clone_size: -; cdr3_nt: TGTGCCAGCAGTTTCGGGACAGGATTGAACACTGAAGCTTTCTTT; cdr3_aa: CASSFGTGLNTEAFF
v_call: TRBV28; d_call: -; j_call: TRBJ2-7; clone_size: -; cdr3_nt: TGTGCCAGCAGTTTAACTCGTTTTGTAGAGGGCGAGCAGTACTTC; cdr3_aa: CASSLTRFVEGEQYF
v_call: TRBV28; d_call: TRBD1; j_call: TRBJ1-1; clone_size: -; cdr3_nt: TGTGCCAGCAGGGCAGGGGGAGAACTTGGGGCTTTCTTT; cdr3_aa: CASRAGGELGAFF
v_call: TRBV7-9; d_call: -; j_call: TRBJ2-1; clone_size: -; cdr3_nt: TGTGCCAGCAGCTCGTGGGATGAGCAGTTCTTC; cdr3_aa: CASSSWDEQFF